The 30 T cell receptor beta chains presented below share a single source sample, sequenced in a study of CD8+ T cells in alopecia areata. RNA, once extracted, was reverse transcribed into cDNA for use as the sequencing template. Measured with immunoSEQ multiplex PCR; TCRdb has only the in-frame clones, and not every one. The sample yields around 97,000 clones, approximately 84% seen once. Treatment in this sample: oral pan-JAK inhibitor, 5-10 mg twice daily. The material was CD8+ T cells sorted from blood, obtained at approximately week 34, from a patient treated with tofacitinib. The receptors come from a human donor with alopecia areata.

This clone has more than one count but fewer than ten. This rearrangement joins TRBV5-6 to TRBJ2-1; D call uncertain. Trimming left V 1 base short and J 5 bases short, with 4 bases between. The CDR3 extends over 12 amino acids. Per the germline V gene, CDR1 is SGHDT and CDR2 is YYEEEE. CDR3 sequence reads: CASSLSDNEQFF. Here the CDR3 DNA reads TGTGCCAGCAGCTTGTCTGACAATGAGCAGTTCTTC.

This clone came up a few times. The rearrangement uses TRBV14 and TRBJ2-1, with 10 bases fitting TRBD1. With V trimmed by 3 bases and J by 9 bases, 8 bases remained unmatched. This CDR3 spans 15 amino acids. Germline-derived CDR1 and CDR2 are SGHDN and FVKESK. In DNA, the CDR3 is TGTGCCAGCAGCCACTGGGGACAGGGGATAGGTGAGCAGTTCTTC. This encodes CASSHWGQGIGEQFF.

The rearrangement joins TRBV4-1 to TRBJ2-7, with TRBD1 as a possible D gene (6 bases). Germline assignment: CDR1 MGHRA and CDR2 YSYEKL. The CDR3 runs to 17 residues. Trimming shortened V by 3 bases and J by 2 bases, and 20 bases separated the two germline ends. CDR3 coding DNA: TGCGCCAGCAGCCAGCGATATTACATAGGGACACCCTACGAGCAGTACTTC. This codes for CASSQRYYIGTPYEQYF.

The count of this clone is one. This sequence joins TRBV7-8 and TRBJ2-3; D unclear. V lost 5 bases to trimming and J lost 0 bases, with 15 bases between them. The germline V gene has CDR1 SGHVS and CDR2 FQNEAQ. CDR3 length: 16 amino acids. CDR3 sequence (DNA): TGTGCCAGCAGCAGGCCGGGCAGACCTAGCACAGATACGCAGTATTTT. Translating gives CASSRPGRPSTDTQYF.

The V and J genes are TRBV5-1 and TRBJ2-1, with D possibly being TRBD2 (6 bases). The CDR3 is 12 amino acids. The germline CDR1 and CDR2 sequences are SGHRS and YFSETQ. V was clipped by 1 base and J by 10 bases, with 9 bases between them. The CDR3 region has the DNA TGCGCCAGCAGCTTGTCGGGAGTAGAGCAGTTCTTC. It codes for CASSLSGVEQFF.

The rearrangement links TRBV5-6 to TRBJ1-1; 9 bases fit TRBD1. The CDR3 spans 16 residues. Germline V CDR1 and CDR2: SGHDT, YYEEEE. Trimming removed 4 bases from V and 1 base from J; junction bases left unmatched: 8. In DNA form, the CDR3 reads TGTGCCAGCAGCCAGTACAGGGGGCGGGAGAACACTGAAGCTTTCTTT. It translates to CASSQYRGRENTEAFF.

The chain is built from TRBV5-1 and TRBJ1-2; D call uncertain. Trimming removed 4 bases from V and 2 bases from J, with 6 bases in between. CDR3 length equals 12 residues. Germline values: CDR1 SGHRS, CDR2 YFSETQ. The CDR3 nucleotides are TGCGCCAGCAGCCCGAGCAACTATGGCTACACCTTC. This gives the protein CASSPSNYGYTF.

Remarks on this clone: Likely a read error: the CDR3 ends without its conserved phenylalanine or tryptophan. The rearrangement joins TRBV7-8 to TRBJ1-1, with D unclear. The germline CDR1 and CDR2 sequences are SGHVS and FQNEAQ. Trimming cost V 3 bases and J 0 bases, with 8 bases left between them. The CDR3 spans 14 residues. The CDR3 DNA reads as TGTGCCAGCAGCTTGACCCCATTGAACACTGAAGCTTTCCTT. This sequence encodes CASSLTPLNTEAFL.

This chain uses TRBV27 with TRBJ2-1; 12 nucleotides line up with TRBD2. The CDR3 is made up of 17 amino acids. Trimming cost V 5 bases and J 6 bases; bases outside gene matches: 11. Germline lookup yields CDR1 MNHEY and CDR2 SMNVEV (reference sequence). The CDR3 loop reads CASSPWTSGVEINEQFF. CDR3 bases: TGTGCCAGCAGTCCGTGGACTAGCGGGGTGGAAATCAATGAGCAGTTCTTC.

The chain is built from TRBV9 and TRBJ1-2; D unresolved. The germline V and J ends were trimmed by 2 bases and 9 bases, with 8 bases remaining between them. Germline V lookup: CDR1 SGDLS, CDR2 YYNGEE. This CDR3 region has 11 residues. Written as DNA, the CDR3 is TGTGCCAGCAGCGTGCAGTCTAGCTACACCTTC. It yields the protein CASSVQSSYTF.

This sequence joins TRBV27 and TRBJ1-1; TRBD1 is a possible D gene (5 bases). Germline V gives CDR1 MNHEY, CDR2 SMNVEV (reference sequence). This CDR3 is built from 13 residues. Trimming took 4 bases from V and 5 from J, leaving 11 bases between them. CDR3 loop: CASSSSWGTEAFF. CDR3 DNA: TGTGCCAGCAGTTCCTCATGGGGGACTGAAGCTTTCTTT.

The chain employs TRBV13 and TRBJ1-2; D gene unclear. CDR1 and CDR2 (germline): PRHDT, FYEKMQ (reference sequence). V gave up 4 bases and J gave up 4 bases, with 19 bases separating them. This CDR3 spans 16 amino acids. CDR3 amino acids: CASSSSQAWESYGYTF. The CDR3 DNA reads TGTGCCAGCAGCTCCTCTCAGGCATGGGAGTCCTATGGCTACACCTTC.

The gene calls are TRBV7-2 and TRBJ2-1, with TRBD2 as a possible D gene (6 bases). Trimming stripped 2 bases from V and 5 bases from J, with 16 bases between. The germline V gene has CDR1 SGHTA and CDR2 FQGNSA. The CDR3 is made up of 16 amino acids. Written as DNA, the CDR3 is TGTGCCAGCAGCTTATTTGCGGGAACCGAGAACAATGAGCAGTTCTTC. This codes for CASSLFAGTENNEQFF.

This sequence joins TRBV5-4 and TRBJ2-3; TRBD1 aligns across 7 bases. Germline lookup yields CDR1 SGHNT and CDR2 YYREEE (reference sequence). The V and J ends lost 3 bases and 7 bases, in that order; junction bases with no gene match: 8. This CDR3 is built from 14 residues. The CDR3 region is CASSSGTDANTQYF. CDR3 nucleotides: TGTGCCAGCAGCTCCGGGACAGACGCTAATACGCAGTATTTT. The full variable domain, its missing parts supplied by reference TRBV5-4 and TRBJ2-3, is ETGVTQSPTHLIKTRGQQVTLRCSSQSGHNTVSWYQQALGQGPQFIFQYYREEENGRGNFPPRFSGLQFPNYSSELNVNALELDDSALYLCASSSGTDANTQYFGPGTRLTVL.

The chain recombines TRBV27 with TRBJ2-5, with D uncertain. Germline V gene data show CDR1 as MNHEY and CDR2 as SMNVEV (reference sequence). The CDR3 loop spans 13 amino acids. V lost 4 bases and J 3 bases, leaving 9 bases between the germline ends. This CDR3 reads CASSSPLKETQYF. As DNA, the CDR3 is TGTGCCAGCAGTTCACCCCTCAAAGAGACCCAGTACTTC.

J is TRBJ2-2 and V is TRBV4-1; 9 nucleotides agree with TRBD2. CDR3 length: 16 residues. The germline gives CDR1 MGHRA, CDR2 YSYEKL. Trimming removed 4 bases from V and 4 bases from J; junction bases left unmatched: 7. The chain's CDR3 is CASSLGGSGSTGELFF. The CDR3 DNA is TGCGCCAGCAGCCTAGGCGGTAGCGGGAGCACCGGGGAGCTGTTTTTT.

This clone has only one observation. This chain connects TRBV6-1 to TRBJ2-1, with D possibly TRBD1 on 6 matching bases. CDR3 size: 15 residues. V gave up 1 base and J gave up 1 base, with 8 bases separating them. Germline V gene data show CDR1 as MNHNS and CDR2 as SASEGT. Here the CDR3 reads CASSEGQGSYNEQFF. The CDR3, as DNA: TGTGCCAGCAGTGAAGGGCAGGGGTCCTACAATGAGCAGTTCTTC.

The V and J genes are TRBV9 and TRBJ1-3, with 7 bases lining up with TRBD1. V dropped 4 bases and J dropped 0; count of bases not matched to a gene: 10. This CDR3 comprises 17 residues. Germline CDR1 and CDR2: SGDLS and YYNGEE. The chain's CDR3 is CASSLNRDSDSGNTIYF. In DNA form, the CDR3 reads TGTGCCAGCAGCTTGAACCGGGACAGCGACTCTGGAAACACCATATATTTT.

The genes are TRBV7-3 and TRBJ2-1; no reliable D call. CDR3 size: 15 residues. Trimming shortened V by 4 bases and J by 2 bases, and 12 bases separated the two germline ends. Germline CDR1 SGHTA, CDR2 FQGTGA. CDR3 bases: TGTGCCAGCAGCTCCCTGGCGGACCCCTACAATGAGCAGTTCTTC. Amino acid sequence: CASSSLADPYNEQFF.

This chain connects TRBV2 to TRBJ2-5; perhaps TRBD1 as D (5 bases). CDR1 is SNHLY, CDR2 FYNNEI, per germline. Trimming removed 3 bases from V and 2 bases from J, with 10 bases in between. The CDR3 is 14 residues long. CDR3 sequence: CASSEGPGQETQYF. The CDR3 nucleotides read TGTGCCAGCAGTGAGGGGCCCGGGCAAGAGACCCAGTACTTC.

The chain links TRBV5-1 to TRBJ2-1; TRBD2 aligns across 8 bases. Germline V CDR1 and CDR2: SGHRS, YFSETQ. CDR3 length: 17 residues. V shed 0 bases, J shed 0 bases, and the junction held 5 bases outside the gene matches. CDR3 DNA: TGCGCCAGCAGCTTGGAGCGGGGGTCGAGCTCCTACAATGAGCAGTTCTTC. Its translation: CASSLERGSSSYNEQFF.

The rearrangement joins TRBV6-1 to TRBJ1-2; TRBD1 is a possible D gene (5 bases). V was trimmed by 8 bases and J by 4 bases, leaving 8 bases between them. CDR1 MNHNS and CDR2 SASEGT come from the germline V gene. This CDR3 spans 11 amino acids. The CDR3 reads CASDRSYGYTF. In nucleotides, the CDR3 is TGTGCCAGCGACAGATCCTATGGCTACACCTTC.

The rearrangement links TRBV30 to TRBJ1-1; the D is unclear. Germline lookup yields CDR1 GTSNPN and CDR2 SVGIG (reference sequence). The CDR3 runs 11 residues. V lost 0 bases and J lost 5, with 4 bases in between. CDR3 DNA sequence: TGTGCCTGGAGTGTGGGAACTGAAGCTTTCTTT. This codes for CAWSVGTEAFF.

This clone appeared once. CDR3 sequence (DNA): TGTGCCAGCAACCGCGGGGGTACAGATACGCAGTATTTT. It is translated as CASNRGGTDTQYF. This chain links TRBV9 with TRBJ2-3; 7 bases line up with TRBD2. The CDR3 is 13 residues long. The germline V gene has CDR1 SGDLS and CDR2 YYNGEE. The V gene end was trimmed by 6 bases and the J gene end by 3 bases; junction bases not matched to a gene: 4.

This rearrangement joins TRBV29-1 to TRBJ2-7; D gene uncertain. Germline lookup yields CDR1 SQVTM and CDR2 ANQGSEA. The length of the CDR3 is 13 residues. The V end lost 0 bases, the J end lost 1 base, and 7 bases lay between the germline ends. The CDR3 DNA is TGCAGCGTTGAAGATCCAGATTCCTACGAGCAGTACTTC. This encodes CSVEDPDSYEQYF.

The J gene is TRBJ2-5, the V gene TRBV7-9, with a possible D match to TRBD1 (5 bases). V was shortened by 5 bases and J by 2 bases, with 6 bases between the two germline ends. Germline CDR1 is SEHNR and CDR2 is FQNEAQ (reference sequence). This CDR3 spans 12 amino acids. The CDR3 nucleotides read TGTGCCAGCAGCCGGACACAAGAGACCCAGTACTTC. This encodes CASSRTQETQYF.

The chain links TRBV27 to TRBJ1-5; 8 nucleotides line up with TRBD1. Trimming removed 5 bases from V and 7 bases from J; junction bases left unmatched: 10. Germline CDR1 reads MNHEY; CDR2 reads SMNVEV (reference sequence). This CDR3 spans 15 amino acids. This CDR3 is CASSPNRGTGQPQHF. In DNA, the CDR3 is TGTGCCAGCAGTCCTAACAGGGGGACCGGCCAGCCCCAGCATTTT.

A single count supports this clone. The J gene is TRBJ2-7, the V gene TRBV7-9; 7 bases fit TRBD1. Germline trimming cut 1 base from V and 2 bases from J; bases unmatched to any gene: 2. Germline CDR1 reads SEHNR; CDR2 reads FQNEAQ (reference sequence). The CDR3 spans 14 residues. The CDR3 nucleotides read TGTGCCAGCAGCTTAGGACAGGGCGCCTACGAGCAGTACTTC. It is translated as CASSLGQGAYEQYF.

A few counts support this clone. V gene TRBV11-1 combines with J gene TRBJ2-5; the D is unclear. Germline CDR1 and CDR2: SGHAT and FQDESV (reference sequence). V was trimmed by 5 bases and J by 5 bases, leaving 6 bases between them. The CDR3 length is 11 residues. In DNA, the CDR3 is TGTGCCAGCAGCGCGCGGGAGACCCAGTACTTC. Translated, it gives CASSARETQYF.

The chain joins TRBV6-1 to TRBJ1-5; D may be TRBD1 (6 bases). Germline CDR1 reads MNHNS; CDR2 reads SASEGT. Trimming stripped 9 bases from V and 4 bases from J, with 19 bases between. This CDR3 is 15 amino acids long. The CDR3 nucleotides are TGTGCCAGAGACACCGGGACACCGTTTAATCAGCCCCAGCATTTT. As protein: CARDTGTPFNQPQHF.